The clone carrying this TCR beta chain occurred once. Its antigen is as yet unknown. Time point described: blood 2 weeks post-SBRT. Treatment in this sample: 15 Gy SBRT to primary tumor, nephrectomy 4 weeks later. Germline CDR1 MNHEY, CDR2 SVGAGI. The CDR3 is made up of 13 amino acids. Trimming took 7 bases from V and 3 from J, leaving 12 bases between them. These data originate in a study of radiation and T cells in renal cell carcinoma. Assay: immunoSEQ multiplex PCR; the TCRdb copy retains only in-frame clones and omits some. The repertoire consists of roughly 140,000 clones, with roughly 87% occurring once and the leading ten covering around 13%. Study-wide results and caveats: Without pretreatment biopsies, baseline tumor clonotype presence was undetermined.

Material: blood, obtained from a patient whose treatment included radiotherapy and nephrectomy. The receptor's source is a woman in her forties or fifties with renal cell carcinoma. This chain links TRBV6-5 with TRBJ1-2, with a possible D match to TRBD1 (6 bases). The CDR3 DNA is TGTGCCAGCACCCCGACAGGCCACTATGGCTACACCTTC. Its protein is CASTPTGHYGYTF.